A single count supports the clone carrying this T cell receptor beta chain. The data are from a study of shared clonotypes between healthy human individuals. Sequenced by immunoSEQ multiplex PCR; TCRdb stores in-frame clones only, minus some. The sample shows hundreds of thousands of clones, less than 85% of them seen only once. This CDR3 contains 13 residues. The germline gives CDR1 SGHTA, CDR2 FQGTGA. Trimming cost V 2 bases and J 2 bases, with 5 bases left between them. Sequencing was carried out using memory CD4+ T cells sorted from blood. The subset was: CD45RA-negative fraction. This chain uses TRBV7-3 with TRBJ2-3; D gene unclear. The sequence was collected from a man between 25 and 39 years old in good health. CDR3 bases: TGTGCCAGCAGCTTATATGACACAGATACGCAGTATTTT. Protein product: CASSLYDTDTQYF.